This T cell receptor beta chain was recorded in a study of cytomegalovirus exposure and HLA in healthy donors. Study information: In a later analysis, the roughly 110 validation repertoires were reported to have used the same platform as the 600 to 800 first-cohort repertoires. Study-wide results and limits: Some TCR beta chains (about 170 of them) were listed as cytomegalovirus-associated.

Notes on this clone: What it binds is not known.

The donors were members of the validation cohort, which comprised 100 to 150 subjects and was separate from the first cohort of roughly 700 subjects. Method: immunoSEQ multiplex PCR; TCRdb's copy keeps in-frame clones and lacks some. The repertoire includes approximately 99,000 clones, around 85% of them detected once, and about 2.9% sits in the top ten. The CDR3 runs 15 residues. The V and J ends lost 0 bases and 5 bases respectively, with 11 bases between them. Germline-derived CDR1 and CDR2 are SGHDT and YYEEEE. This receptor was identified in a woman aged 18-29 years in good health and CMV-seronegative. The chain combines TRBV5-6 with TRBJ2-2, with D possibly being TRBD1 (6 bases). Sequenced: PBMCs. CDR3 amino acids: CASSLGQGMTGELFF. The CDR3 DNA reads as TGTGCCAGCAGCTTGGGTCAGGGGATGACCGGGGAGCTGTTTTTT. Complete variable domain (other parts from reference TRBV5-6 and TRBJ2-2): DAGVTQSPTHLIKTRGQQVTLRCSPKSGHDTVSWYQQALGQGPQFIFQYYEEEERQRGNFPDRFSGHQFPNYSSELNVNALLLGDSALYLCASSLGQGMTGELFFGEGSRLTVL.